Included here is one TCR beta chain sequence, with context. The protocol was immunoSEQ multiplex PCR, while the TCRdb copy is restricted to in-frame clones and leaves out a portion. Here the sample spans some 78,000 clones, around 90% being singletons. The data originate from a study of blood T cell repertoires in COVID-19. Trimming stripped 4 bases from V and 0 bases from J, with 15 bases between. The CDR3 extends over 16 amino acids. Germline values: CDR1 MNHEY, CDR2 SVGAGI. This receptor was obtained from a woman aged 45-65 years in a cohort sampled during active COVID-19. The sample was peripheral blood. The chain recombines TRBV6-5 with TRBJ1-1, with no clear D. The CDR3 coding sequence is TGTGCCAGCAGTTCCCCCGGGAGCTCCATGAACACTGAAGCTTTCTTT. The encoded protein is CASSSPGSSMNTEAFF.